The clone carrying this TCR beta chain was found a few times. Its matching antigen is unknown. The data originate from a study of type 1 regulatory T cells. The wider study: This in vitro CD4 product, T-allo10, is enriched for Tr1 cells and alloantigen-specific. Study-wide results and caveats: Compared with non-type 1 regulatory T cells, type 1 regulatory T cells showed a more restricted TCR repertoire.

Via MiXCR, TCRdb re-called the reads, giving one row per CDR3 protein. The data show roughly 71,000 distinct CDR3 sequences, around 20% seen once. CDR1 and CDR2 (germline): SSHAT, FNYEAQ (reference sequence). This CDR3 is 14 amino acids long. The sequence derives from a human donor in good health. The genes are TRBV7-7 and TRBJ2-1; perhaps TRBD2 as D (6 bases). Source material: cultured type 1 regulatory T (Tr1) cells, either the whole culture or a sorted fraction (not recorded which). DNA of the CDR3: TGTGCTAGCGGCCCCGGAGGGTCCTACAATGAGCAGTTCTTC. Encoded protein: CASGPGGSYNEQFF.